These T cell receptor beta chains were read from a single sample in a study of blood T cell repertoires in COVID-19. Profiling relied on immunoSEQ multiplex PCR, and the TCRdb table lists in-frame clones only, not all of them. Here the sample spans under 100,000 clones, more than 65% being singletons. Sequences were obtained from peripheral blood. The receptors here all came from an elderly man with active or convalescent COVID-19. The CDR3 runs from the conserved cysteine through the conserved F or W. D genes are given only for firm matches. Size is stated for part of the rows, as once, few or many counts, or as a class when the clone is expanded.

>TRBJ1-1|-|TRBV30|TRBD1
TGTGCCTGGAGTGAGGACAGGGCGGCTTTCTTT
CAWSEDRAAFF
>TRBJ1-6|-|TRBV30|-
TGTGCCTGGAGGGGTGACCAGGCGGGATCACCCCTCCACTTT
CAWRGDQAGSPLHF
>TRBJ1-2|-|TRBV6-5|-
TGTGCCAGCACCGGAAGGGCACAGGTGGGGGGGGGCTACACCTTC
CASTGRAQVGGGYTF
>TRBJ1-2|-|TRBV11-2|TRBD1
TGTGCCAGCAGCTTAGGTCTACAGGGGGCAGGGTATGGCTACACCTTC
CASSLGLQGAGYGYTF
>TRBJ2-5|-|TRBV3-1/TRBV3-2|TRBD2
TGTGCCAGCAGCCCAAACAGACTAGCGGGGGGGCCGGCCCAGTACTTC
CASSPNRLAGGPAQYF
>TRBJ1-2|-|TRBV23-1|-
TGCGCCAGCAGTCACTTGCCGCCCCTAGGGGAGGATGGCTACACCTTC
CASSHLPPLGEDGYTF
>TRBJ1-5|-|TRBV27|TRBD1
TGTGCCAGCAGGCAGGGGGCTGATAGCAATCAGCCCCAGCATTTT
CASRQGADSNQPQHF
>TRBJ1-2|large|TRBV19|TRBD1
TGTGCCAGTAGTATGACGGGACAGGGCAACTATGGCTACACCTTC
CASSMTGQGNYGYTF
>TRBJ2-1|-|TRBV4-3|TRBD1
TGCGCCAGCAGCGATCGACAGGGGACCGACAATGAGCAGTTCTTC
CASSDRQGTDNEQFF
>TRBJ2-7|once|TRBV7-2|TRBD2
TGTGCCAGCAGCTTAGTATCGGCTAGCGGTTTCTACGAGCAGTACTTC
CASSLVSASGFYEQYF
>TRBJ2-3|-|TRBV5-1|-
TGCGCCAGCAGCTCCGGACTGAGCACAGATACGCAGTATTTT
CASSSGLSTDTQYF
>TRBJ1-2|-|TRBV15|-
TGTGCCACCAGCAACAACCACCGTGGCTACACCTTC
CATSNNHRGYTF
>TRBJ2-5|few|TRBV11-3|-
TGTGCCAGCAGCTTAGATTCTCGGAGTGAAGAGACCCAGTACTTC
CASSLDSRSEETQYF
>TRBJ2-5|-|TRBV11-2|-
TGTGCCAGCAGCTCGCCAGGGTTGGCGGCGTGGGAGACCCAGTACTTC
CASSSPGLAAWETQYF
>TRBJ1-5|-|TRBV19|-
TGTGCCAGTAGTGGAGCGGGGTATCAGCCCCAGCATTTT
CASSGAGYQPQHF
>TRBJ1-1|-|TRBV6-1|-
TGTGCCAGCAGTGAAGTGGGGGGGGACACTGAAGCTTTCTTT
CASSEVGGDTEAFF
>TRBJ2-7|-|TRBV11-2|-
TGTGCCAGCAGCTTAGCTGGTGCAGGGGCGGGCGCCTACGAGCAGTACTTC
CASSLAGAGAGAYEQYF
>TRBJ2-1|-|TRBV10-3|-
TGTGCCATCAGTGAGTCGAGGCAATTCGATGAGCAGTTCTTC
CAISESRQFDEQFF
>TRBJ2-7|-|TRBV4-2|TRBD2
TGTGCCAGCAGCCAAGTGTTAGCGGGGGGCTCTTCTTACGAGCAGTACTTC
CASSQVLAGGSSYEQYF
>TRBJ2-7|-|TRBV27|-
TGTGCCAGCAGGGCAGGGCTCTACGAGCAGTACTTC
CASRAGLYEQYF
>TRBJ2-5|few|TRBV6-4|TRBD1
TGTGCCAGCAAGCGGGTTGACAGGGGGCTGAAAGAGACCCAGTACTTC
CASKRVDRGLKETQYF
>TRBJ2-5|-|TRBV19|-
TGTGCCAGTAGTGGGACAGGCGAAGGGGGGGAAGAGACCCAGTACTTC
CASSGTGEGGEETQYF
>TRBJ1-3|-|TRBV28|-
TGTGCCAGCAGACGGTCCTCTGGAAACACCATATATTTT
CASRRSSGNTIYF
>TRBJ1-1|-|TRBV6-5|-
TGTGCCAGCAGTTACCATCCGGAAGGGGGAAGCACTGAAGCTTTCTTT
CASSYHPEGGSTEAFF
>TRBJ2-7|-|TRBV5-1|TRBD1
TGCGCCAGCAGCCTGGGACAGGGAATGGTGTACGAGCAGTACTTC
CASSLGQGMVYEQYF
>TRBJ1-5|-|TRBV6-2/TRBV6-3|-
TGTGCCAGCAGTTATGAAACAGGGTCGGGTGACAATCAGCCCCAGCATTTT
CASSYETGSGDNQPQHF
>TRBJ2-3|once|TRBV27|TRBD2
TGTGCCAGCAGTTTATCAGGGGTAGCGGGGGGGGCGCAGTATTTT
CASSLSGVAGGAQYF
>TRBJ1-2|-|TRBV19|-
TGTGCCAGTAGTATACCGAGAGGAGGGGAGGATGGCTACACCTTC
CASSIPRGGEDGYTF
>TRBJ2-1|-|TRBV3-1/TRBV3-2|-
TGTGCCAGCAGCCAAGATGTGTCAATGAAACACGAGCAGTTCTTC
CASSQDVSMKHEQFF
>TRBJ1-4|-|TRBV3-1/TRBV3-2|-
TGTGCCAGCAGCGGCCAGGCTAATGAAAAACTGTTTTTT
CASSGQANEKLFF
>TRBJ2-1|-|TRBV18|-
TGTGCCAGCTCACCTTATCCGGGAGCCTACAATGAGCAGTTCTTC
CASSPYPGAYNEQFF
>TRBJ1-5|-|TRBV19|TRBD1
TGTGCCAGTTCGACAGGGGCGTATCAGCCCCAGCATTTT
CASSTGAYQPQHF
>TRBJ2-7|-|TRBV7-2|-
TGTGCCAGCAGCTTAGTGGGGCCTCGTTACGAGCAGTACTTC
CASSLVGPRYEQYF